These 10 T cell receptor beta chains originate from one sample sequenced in a study of blood T cell repertoires in COVID-19. Libraries were prepared by immunoSEQ multiplex PCR; TCRdb keeps only in-frame clonotypes and omits some of them. The sample holds 150,000 to 200,000 clones; around 87% are singletons and the top ten take roughly 0.9%. Sequencing input: peripheral blood. The source of these receptors is a woman between 18 and 29 years old who had recovered from COVID-19.

This clone appeared a few times. This chain links TRBV2 with TRBJ2-1, with 9 bases aligning to TRBD2. Unmatched junction bases numbered 8, after V lost 6 bases and J lost 5 bases. This CDR3 is built from 15 residues. Looked up from germline, CDR1 is SNHLY and CDR2 is FYNNEI. The DNA of the CDR3 is TGTGCCAGCAGGTACGCGCGGGAGGGCAACAATGAGCAGTTCTTC. It yields the protein CASRYAREGNNEQFF. The full variable domain, rest sourced from reference TRBV2 and TRBJ2-1, is EPEVTQTPSHQVTQMGQEVILRCVPISNHLYFYWYRQILGQKVEFLVSFYNNEISEKSEIFDDQFSVERPDGSNFTLKIRSTKLEDSAMYFCASRYAREGNNEQFFGPGTRLTVL.

This sequence joins TRBV20-1 and TRBJ1-1; weak D call: TRBD1 (5 bases). In germline, CDR1 is DFQATT, CDR2 SNEGSKA (reference sequence). There are 11 residues in the CDR3. V was shortened by 4 bases and J by 11 bases, with 14 bases between the two germline ends. DNA of the CDR3: TGCAGTGCTAATCCAGGGACTGGGGCTTTCTTT. It specifies CSANPGTGAFF.

The genes are TRBV6-2 or TRBV6-3 and TRBJ2-7; weak D call: TRBD1 (6 bases). Germline V CDR1 and CDR2: MNHEY, SVGEGT. This CDR3 is built from 15 residues. Deletions cut 2 bases from V and 0 bases from J, with 11 bases between. The CDR3: CASSYAPQGSYEQYV. The CDR3 DNA reads as TGTGCCAGCAGTTACGCCCCACAGGGCTCCTACGAGCAGTACGTC.

Regarding this clone: A junction boundary mismatches the germline segment, possibly from a read error. V is TRBV6-6 and J is TRBJ2-2; 10 bases fit TRBD2. Germline CDR1 reads MNHNY; CDR2 reads SVGAGI (reference sequence). The CDR3 runs to 14 residues. DNA for the CDR3: TGTGCCAGCAGGGGACTAGCGAAAACCGGGGAGCTGTTTTTT. This sequence encodes CASRGLAKTGELFF.

The CDR3 loop is CASSLGGDEQFF. The CDR3 DNA reads as TGTGCCAGCAGTTTGGGAGGAGATGAGCAGTTCTTC. This chain joins TRBV27 and TRBJ2-1; D may be TRBD2 (6 bases). The V gene's germline CDR1 is MNHEY and CDR2 SMNVEV (reference sequence). The CDR3 has 12 residues. With 3 bases removed from V and 8 bases from J, the gap between germline ends came to 8 bases.

The chain has TRBV7-2 and TRBJ2-5; D not resolved. Germline CDR1 SGHTA, CDR2 FQGNSA. V was pared by 2 bases and J by 5 bases, with 9 bases between. The CDR3 totals 13 residues. The DNA for the CDR3 is TGTGCCAGCAGCTTATTGATCGCGGAGACCCAGTACTTC. Protein product: CASSLLIAETQYF. Full variable domain (missing parts from reference TRBV7-2 and TRBJ2-5): GAGVSQSPSNKVTEKGKDVELRCDPISGHTALYWYRQSLGQGLEFLIYFQGNSAPDKSGLPSDRFSAERTGGSVSTLTIQRTQQEDSAVYLCASSLLIAETQYFGPGTRLLVL.

The chain combines TRBV7-9 with TRBJ1-1, with D tentatively TRBD1 (6 bases). The CDR3 runs 13 residues. Trimming took off 5 bases at V and 7 bases at J, with 14 bases between the two ends. CDR1 and CDR2 (germline): SEHNR, FQNEAQ (reference sequence). CDR3 sequence: CASSPEDSYEAFF. Here the CDR3 DNA reads TGTGCCAGCAGCCCTGAGGACAGTTATGAAGCTTTCTTT.

The V gene is TRBV7-2, the J gene TRBJ2-2, with D uncertain. V was shortened by 4 bases and J by 3 bases, with 6 bases between the two germline ends. CDR1 SGHTA and CDR2 FQGNSA come from the germline V gene. This CDR3 spans 13 amino acids. In DNA form, the CDR3 reads TGTGCCAGCAGCTCCCAGGACACCGGGGAGCTGTTTTTT. Amino acids: CASSSQDTGELFF. Looking up the rest from reference TRBV7-2 and TRBJ2-2 gives the full variable domain: GAGVSQSPSNKVTEKGKDVELRCDPISGHTALYWYRQSLGQGLEFLIYFQGNSAPDKSGLPSDRFSAERTGGSVSTLTIQRTQQEDSAVYLCASSSQDTGELFFGEGSRLTVL.

The chain recombines TRBV18 with TRBJ1-2; maybe TRBD1 (5 bases). Germline loops: CDR1 KGHSH, CDR2 LQKENI. CDR3 length: 12 amino acids. Trimming took off 3 bases at V and 8 bases at J, with 10 bases between the two ends. CDR3 bases: TGTGCCAGCTCACCTCCCCAGGGAGGCTACACCTTC. It translates to CASSPPQGGYTF.

V is TRBV24-1 and J is TRBJ2-7; 7 nucleotides agree with TRBD1. The V and J ends lost 2 bases and 8 bases, in that order; junction bases with no gene match: 2. The CDR3 contains 12 residues. The germline gives CDR1 KGHDR, CDR2 SFDVKD. CDR3 DNA: TGTGCCACCAGTGATTGGACAGGCCAGCAGTACGTC. Translated, it gives CATSDWTGQQYV.